These 4 T cell receptor beta chains came from one sample sequenced in a study of naive and memory T cell subsets. The beta constant-region primer was an equimolar mix of two oligonucleotides covering TRBC1 and TRBC2. Ligated cDNA was amplified by four rounds of PCR with nested alpha and beta constant-region primers and SP2. Via MiXCR, TCRdb re-called the UMI-ligation and nested PCR reads, giving one row per CDR3 protein. The sample yields fewer than 3,500 distinct CDR3 sequences, approximately 5.2% seen once. Input material: CD4+ TEMRA cells from blood. As to subset: effector memory re-expressing CD45RA, CD45RA+ CD27-. Every receptor here comes from a human donor in good health.

Many counts were recorded for this clonotype. The chain links TRBV27 to TRBJ2-7; no clear D. Germline loops: CDR1 MNHEY, CDR2 SMNVEV (reference sequence). This CDR3 has 13 amino acids. The V gene lost 4 bases and the J gene lost 5 bases, with 12 bases spanning the gap. The CDR3 sequence is CASSSTYTNEQYF. CDR3 bases: TGTGCCAGCAGTTCGACCTACACGAACGAGCAGTACTTC.

This clonotype is deemed medium-sized. This chain links TRBV6-6 with TRBJ1-5; D perhaps matches TRBD1 (6 bases). CDR1 MNHNY and CDR2 SVGAGI come from the germline V gene (reference sequence). CDR3 length: 15 residues. The germline V and J ends were trimmed by 0 bases and 6 bases, with 12 bases remaining between them. CDR3 DNA: TGTGCCAGCAGTTACTCGGGGGGCGCGGGTCAGCCCCAGCATTTT. This codes for CASSYSGGAGQPQHF.

This clonotype is labeled medium-sized (0.01 to 0.1%). This sequence joins TRBV5-4 and TRBJ2-3; TRBD2 matches at 8 bases. The V gene end was trimmed by 0 bases and the J gene end by 2 bases; junction bases not matched to a gene: 5. Germline loops: CDR1 SGHNT, CDR2 YYREEE (reference sequence). This CDR3 spans 16 amino acids. As DNA, the CDR3 is TGTGCCAGCAGCTTGGCCGGGACTAGATCCACAGATACGCAGTATTTT. Protein sequence: CASSLAGTRSTDTQYF.

This clonotype was detected ten times or more. CDR3 sequence reads: CASSRTSGRNTGELFF. The CDR3 DNA sequence: TGTGCCAGCAGCCGGACTAGCGGGAGGAACACCGGGGAGCTGTTTTTT. The chain links TRBV3-1 to TRBJ2-2; the match to TRBD2 covers 13 bases. This CDR3 spans 16 amino acids. The V gene's germline CDR1 is LGHDT and CDR2 YNNKEL (reference sequence). The V segment lost 4 bases and the J segment 1 base; nucleotides outside the gene matches: 0.